This T cell receptor (beta chain) originates from a study of shared clonotypes between healthy human individuals. Study-wide context: A donor's plate count was three for CD4 naive and three for CD4 memory; CD8 naive had two and CD8 memory one. Overall study findings and caveats: Of the naive CD4 clonotypes, roughly 5% were shared across several donors.

This clone was seen just once. Its antigen is unidentified. In the naive CD8 group, cells lacked CD45RO and were positively selected for CCR7, so terminally differentiated effector memory CD45RA+ cells were left out. This table comes from immunoSEQ multiplex PCR, and its TCRdb copy is limited to in-frame clones, with some not included. The sample includes around 2,000,000 clones, about 94% of them seen just once. V shed 5 bases and J shed 5 bases, with 15 bases lying between them. Germline assignment: CDR1 LGHNA and CDR2 YSLEER. The CDR3 extends over 14 amino acids. The V call is TRBV4-3, the J call TRBJ2-5, with D tentatively TRBD1 or TRBD2 (5 bases each). This clonotype was obtained from a man younger than 30 in good health. The specimen sequenced was naive CD8+ T cells sorted from blood. CDR3 DNA: TGCGCCAGCAGCTTACTAGAAGGGGCCGAGACCCAGTACTTC. It specifies CASSLLEGAETQYF.